Sequencing of this T cell receptor (beta chain) was carried out in a study of Graves' ophthalmopathy and Graves' hyperthyroidism. Transcripts of RNA were the source for amplifying TCR beta CDR3 regions. HTBI-primed first-round RT-PCR preceded second-round multiplex PCR. TCRdb recomputed calls from the multiplex PCR reads with MiXCR, one row per CDR3 protein. The data show 240,000 or so distinct CDR3 sequences, around 42% seen once. CAS ≥3, NOSPECS ≥4, moderate-to-severe activity and duration under 3 months marked donors with ophthalmopathy. V was clipped by 11 bases and J by 2 bases; unmatched bases: 8. This CDR3 comprises 16 residues. CDR1 is SGHTA, CDR2 FQGNSA, per germline.

Sequenced: peripheral blood. The clonotype originates from an adult man with Graves' ophthalmopathy. J is TRBJ2-3 and V is TRBV7-2; the match to TRBD2 covers 15 bases. The CDR3 is CAERTSGGGNTDTQYF. The CDR3 DNA sequence: TGTGCCGAGCGGACTAGCGGGGGGGGAAACACAGATACGCAGTATTTT.